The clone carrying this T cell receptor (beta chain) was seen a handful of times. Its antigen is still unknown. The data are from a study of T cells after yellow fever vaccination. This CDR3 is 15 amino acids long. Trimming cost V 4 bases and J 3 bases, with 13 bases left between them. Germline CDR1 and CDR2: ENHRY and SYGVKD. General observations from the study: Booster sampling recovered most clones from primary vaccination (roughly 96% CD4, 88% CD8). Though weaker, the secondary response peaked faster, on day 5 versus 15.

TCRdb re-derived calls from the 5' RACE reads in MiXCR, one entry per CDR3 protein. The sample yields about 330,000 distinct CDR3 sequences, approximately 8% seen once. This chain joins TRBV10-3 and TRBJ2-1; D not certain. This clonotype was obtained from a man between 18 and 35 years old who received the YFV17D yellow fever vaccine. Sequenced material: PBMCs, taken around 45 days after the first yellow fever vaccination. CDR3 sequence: CAISGGQKIYNEQFF. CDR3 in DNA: TGTGCCATCAGTGGAGGTCAGAAGATCTACAATGAGCAGTTCTTC.